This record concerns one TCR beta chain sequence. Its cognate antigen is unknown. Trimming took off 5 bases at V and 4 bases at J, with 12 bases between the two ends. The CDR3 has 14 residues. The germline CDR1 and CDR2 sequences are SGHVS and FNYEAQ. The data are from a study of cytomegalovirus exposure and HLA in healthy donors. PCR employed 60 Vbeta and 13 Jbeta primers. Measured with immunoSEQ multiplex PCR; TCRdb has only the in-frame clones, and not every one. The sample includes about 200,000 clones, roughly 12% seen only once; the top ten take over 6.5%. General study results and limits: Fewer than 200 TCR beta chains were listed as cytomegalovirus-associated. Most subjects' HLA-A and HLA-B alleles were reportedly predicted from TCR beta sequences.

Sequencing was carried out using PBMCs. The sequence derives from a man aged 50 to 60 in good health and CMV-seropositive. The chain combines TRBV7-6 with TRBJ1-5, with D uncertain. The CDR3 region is CASSPVGYNQPQHF. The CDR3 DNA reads TGTGCCAGCAGCCCAGTGGGCTATAATCAGCCCCAGCATTTT.